Detailed here is one TCR beta chain. The CDR3 is 13 residues long. V shed 2 bases and J shed 5 bases, with 6 bases lying between them. From germline, CDR1 is SEHNR and CDR2 FQNEAQ (reference sequence). All sequencing subjects had displayed CD8+CD57+ cell expansion on flow cytometry. This sample was taken from a study of CD8+CD57+ T cells in acquired aplastic anemia. Genomic DNA served as template for TCR beta VDJ and CDR3 profiling. TCRdb analysed the reads with MiXCR anew, one entry per CDR3 protein. Among roughly 260,000 distinct CDR3 sequences listed, around 45% were seen once. This clonotype was sampled from a human donor with aplastic anemia. This chain links TRBV7-9 with TRBJ1-4; no definite D call. Specimen: sorted CD4+, CD8+, or CD8+CD57+ T cells (not recorded which) from PBMCs. CDR3 amino acids: CASSLWQNEKLFF. As DNA, the CDR3 is TGTGCCAGCAGCTTATGGCAGAATGAAAAACTGTTTTTT.